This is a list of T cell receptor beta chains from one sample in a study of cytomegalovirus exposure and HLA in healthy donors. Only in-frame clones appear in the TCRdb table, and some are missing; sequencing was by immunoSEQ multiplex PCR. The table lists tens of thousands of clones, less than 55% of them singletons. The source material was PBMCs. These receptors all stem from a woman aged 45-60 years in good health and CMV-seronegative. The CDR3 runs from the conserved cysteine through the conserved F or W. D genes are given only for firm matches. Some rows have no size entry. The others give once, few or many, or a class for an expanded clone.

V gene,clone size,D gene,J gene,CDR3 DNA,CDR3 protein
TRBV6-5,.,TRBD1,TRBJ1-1,TGTGCCAGCAGTTACTCGAATAGGGACAGGGGCACTGAAGCTTTCTTT,CASSYSNRDRGTEAFF
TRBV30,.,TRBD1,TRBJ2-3,TGTGCCTGGAGTTCGACCGGGACAGGGACGCAGTATTTT,CAWSSTGTGTQYF
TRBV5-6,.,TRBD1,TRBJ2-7,TGTGCCAGCAGCCGGACAGGGAAGGGCTACGAGCAGTACTTC,CASSRTGKGYEQYF
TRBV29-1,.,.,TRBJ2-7,TGCAGCGCACTAGGGCAGACCTACGAGCAGTACTTC,CSALGQTYEQYF
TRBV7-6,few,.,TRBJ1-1,TGTGCCAGCTCTCAAGGGGAGAACACTGAAGCTTTCTTT,CASSQGENTEAFF
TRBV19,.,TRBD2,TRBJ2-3,TGTGCCAGTAGTATTAAGGGCATTTGGGGGGGGATAGATACGCAGTATTTT,CASSIKGIWGGIDTQYF
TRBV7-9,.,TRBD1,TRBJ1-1,TGTGCCAGCAGACAGACAGGGGTGAACACTGAAGCTTTCTTT,CASRQTGVNTEAFF
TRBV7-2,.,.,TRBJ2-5,TGTGCCAGCAGCCCGGGGATTCAAGAGACCCAGTACTTC,CASSPGIQETQYF
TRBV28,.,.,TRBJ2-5,TGTGCCAGCAGCCGACACCTCGGCACAGGGCCAGGGGAGACCCAGTACTTC,CASSRHLGTGPGETQYF
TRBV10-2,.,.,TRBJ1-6,TGCGCCAGCAGTGAGTTTCTATACAGCTCCTATAATTCACCCCTCCACTTT,CASSEFLYSSYNSPLHF
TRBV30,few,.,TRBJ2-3,TGTGCCTGGAGTAGGCAGGGTGCAGATACGCAGTATTTT,CAWSRQGADTQYF
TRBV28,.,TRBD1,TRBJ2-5,TGTGCCAGCAGTTTAACATGGACAGGGAACCAGGAGGAGACCCAGTACTTC,CASSLTWTGNQEETQYF
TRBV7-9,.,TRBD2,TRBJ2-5,TGTGCCAGCAGTCAAATCATAGGGGGGACTAGCGGGAGAGAGACCCAGTACTTC,CASSQIIGGTSGRETQYF
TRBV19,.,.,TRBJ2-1,TGTGCCAGTAGTATCTTGTCCTATGAGCAGTTCTTC,CASSILSYEQFF
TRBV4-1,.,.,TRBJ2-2,TGCGCCAGCAGCCAAGGGGGCGGTACGAACACCGGGGAGCTGTTTTTT,CASSQGGGTNTGELFF
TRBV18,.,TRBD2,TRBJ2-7,TGTGCCAGCTCATACGACGGACTAGCGGGAATCCCCCACGAGCAGTACTTC,CASSYDGLAGIPHEQYF
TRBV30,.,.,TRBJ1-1,TGTGCCTGGAGTGTTCCGGACAGACGGAACACTGAAGCTTTCTTT,CAWSVPDRRNTEAFF
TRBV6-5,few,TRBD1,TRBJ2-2,TGTGCCAGCAGGACCGGGACAGGGGGCGACGGGGAGCTGTTTTTT,CASRTGTGGDGELFF
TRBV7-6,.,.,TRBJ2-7,TGTGCCAGCAGGAGGTACCAGGGCAGTTCCTACGAGCAGTACTTC,CASRRYQGSSYEQYF
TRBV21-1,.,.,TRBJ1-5,TGTGCCAGCAGCAAAGTTTTGGCAGGGATTTCGGATCAGCCCCAGCATTTT,CASSKVLAGISDQPQHF
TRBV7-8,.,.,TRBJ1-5,TGTGCCAGCAGCTTAAGTGCTTTGGCAGGAAATCAGCCCCAGCATTTT,CASSLSALAGNQPQHF
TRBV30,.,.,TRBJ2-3,TGTGCCTGGAGCCCTCCCCAAGCGGCCCCCACGAGGACAGATACGCAGTATTTT,CAWSPPQAAPTRTDTQYF
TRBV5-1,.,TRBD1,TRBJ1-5,TGCGCCAGCAGCGCCGACCAGGGGGCTGGTCAGCCCCAGCATTTT,CASSADQGAGQPQHF
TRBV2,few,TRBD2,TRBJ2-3,TGTGCCAGCAGTGAATGGCGGGGGGAAACAGATACGCAGTATTTT,CASSEWRGETDTQYF
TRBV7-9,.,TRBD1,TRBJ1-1,TGTGCCAGCAGCTTAGGGGAAATAGGGACAGGAGCTTTCTTT,CASSLGEIGTGAFF
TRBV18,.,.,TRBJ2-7,TGTGCCAGCTCACCACTGTACACCGACGAGCAGTACTTC,CASSPLYTDEQYF
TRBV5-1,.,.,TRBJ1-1,TGCGCCAGCAGTTTGGGAGGGTTGGGCACTGAAGCTTTCTTT,CASSLGGLGTEAFF
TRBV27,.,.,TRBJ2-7,TGTGCCAGCATCAAGACGGGGACCTACGAGCAGTACTTC,CASIKTGTYEQYF
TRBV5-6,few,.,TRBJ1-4,TGTGCCAGCAGCTGGACGGGCCCAGCGGGCGAAAAACTGTTTTTT,CASSWTGPAGEKLFF
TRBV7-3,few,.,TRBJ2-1,TGTGCCAGCAGCTTATCACGGGACTACAATGAGCAGTTCTTC,CASSLSRDYNEQFF
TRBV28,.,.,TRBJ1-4,TGTGCCAGCAGTACCGCCGGCAGGGCAGCTAATGAAAAACTGTTTTTT,CASSTAGRAANEKLFF
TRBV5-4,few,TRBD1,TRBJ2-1,TGTGCCAGCAGCTTACGACAGGGGGGGCAGTTCTTC,CASSLRQGGQFF
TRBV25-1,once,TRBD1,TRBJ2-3,TGTGCCAGCAAGCCCCCCGGGACAGCCTACACAGATACGCAGTATTTT,CASKPPGTAYTDTQYF
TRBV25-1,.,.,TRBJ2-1,TGTGCCAGCAGTGACTTTCAGACGACTAACTACAATGAGCAGTTCTTC,CASSDFQTTNYNEQFF
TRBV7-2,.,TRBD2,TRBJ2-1,TGTGCCAGCAGCTTAGCAGGCTGGGGGACTAGCGGCTACAATGAGCAGTTCTTC,CASSLAGWGTSGYNEQFF
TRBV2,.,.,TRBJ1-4,TGTGCCAGCGGGGAGGGGGGGGCGATGAATGAAAAACTGTTTTTT,CASGEGGAMNEKLFF
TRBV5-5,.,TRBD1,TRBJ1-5,TGTGCCAGCAGCTCAGGGACAGGGGCTCAGCCCCAGCATTTT,CASSSGTGAQPQHF
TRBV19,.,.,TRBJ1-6,TGTGCCAGTAGTATCAGACCGACTACACCCCTCCACTTT,CASSIRPTTPLHF
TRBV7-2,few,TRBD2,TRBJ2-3,TGTGCCAGCAGCTTAGCCCACGGACTAGCGGCGCTAGATACGCAGTATTTT,CASSLAHGLAALDTQYF
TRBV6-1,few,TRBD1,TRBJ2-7,TGTGCCAGCAGTGAAGGTACCGGGACAGTAATCGAGCAGTACTTC,CASSEGTGTVIEQYF